This T cell receptor beta chain was profiled in a study of blood T cell repertoires in COVID-19. The CDR3 totals 15 residues. CDR1 is LGHDT and CDR2 is YNNKEL in the germline V gene (reference sequence). The V gene lost 0 bases and the J gene lost 5 bases, with 12 bases spanning the gap. Measured with immunoSEQ multiplex PCR; TCRdb has only the in-frame clones, and not every one. The sample has approximately 210,000 clones; around 90% are singletons. V usage is TRBV3-1 (or the pseudogene TRBV3-2) and J usage is TRBJ2-3, with TRBD1 as a possible D gene (6 bases). Sequences were obtained from PBMCs or T cells enriched from blood (not recorded which). This clonotype was sampled from a woman under 40 who had recovered from COVID-19. CDR3 in DNA: TGTGCCAGCAGCCAAGAACAGGACAGAAGAGATACGCAGTATTTT. This translates into CASSQEQDRRDTQYF.